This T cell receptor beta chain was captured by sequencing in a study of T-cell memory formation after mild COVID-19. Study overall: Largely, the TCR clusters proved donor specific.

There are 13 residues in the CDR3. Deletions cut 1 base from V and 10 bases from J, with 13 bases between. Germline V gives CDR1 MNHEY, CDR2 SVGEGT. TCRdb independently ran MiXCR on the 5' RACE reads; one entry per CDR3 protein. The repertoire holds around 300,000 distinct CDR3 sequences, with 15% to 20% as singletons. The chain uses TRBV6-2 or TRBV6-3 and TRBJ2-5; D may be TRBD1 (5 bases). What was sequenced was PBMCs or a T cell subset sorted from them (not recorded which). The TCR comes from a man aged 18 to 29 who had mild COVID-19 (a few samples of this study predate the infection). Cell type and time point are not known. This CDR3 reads CASSYFDSSVQYF. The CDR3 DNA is TGTGCCAGCAGTTACTTTGACAGCAGCGTCCAGTACTTC.